This T cell receptor beta chain was identified during a study of long-term antiretroviral therapy in people with HIV. Trimming took off 2 bases at V and 4 bases at J, with 7 bases between the two ends. Germline V gene data show CDR1 as KGHSH and CDR2 as LQKENI. The CDR3 runs 13 residues. HIV-positive participants were all treated in the United States. At the survey level, the v3.0 immunoSEQ assay was run. Sequencing targeted about 40,000-55,000 T-cell genomes per sample. This table comes from immunoSEQ multiplex PCR, and its TCRdb copy is limited to in-frame clones, with some not included. The data hold some 22,000 clones, with about 82% observed a single time.

V and J are TRBV18 and TRBJ2-3; TRBD2 might be the D (5 bases). The receptor's source is a man aged 60 to 75 with HIV. The sequenced sample was unsorted PBMCs, obtained 1.3 years after starting antiretroviral therapy. The CDR3 protein is CASSPGSADTQYF. The CDR3 DNA reads TGTGCCAGCTCACCAGGGAGCGCAGATACGCAGTATTTT. Combining the CDR3 with reference TRBV18 and TRBJ2-3 gives the whole variable domain NAGVMQNPRHLVRRRGQEARLRCSPMKGHSHVYWYRQLPEEGLKFMVYLQKENIIDESGMPKERFSAEFPKEGPSILRIQQVVRGDSAAYFCASSPGSADTQYFGPGTRLTVL.